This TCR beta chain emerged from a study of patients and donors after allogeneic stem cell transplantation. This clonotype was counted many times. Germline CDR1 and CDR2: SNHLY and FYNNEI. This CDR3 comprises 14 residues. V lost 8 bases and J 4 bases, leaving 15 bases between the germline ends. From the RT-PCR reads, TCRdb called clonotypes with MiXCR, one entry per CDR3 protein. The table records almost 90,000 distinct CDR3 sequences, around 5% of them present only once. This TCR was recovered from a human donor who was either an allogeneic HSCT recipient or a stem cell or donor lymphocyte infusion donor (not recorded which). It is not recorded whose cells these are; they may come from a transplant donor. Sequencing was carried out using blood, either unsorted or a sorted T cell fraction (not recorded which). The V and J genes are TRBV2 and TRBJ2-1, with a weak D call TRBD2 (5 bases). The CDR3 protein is CASERSSGYNEQFF. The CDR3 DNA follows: TGTGCCAGCGAGAGAAGCTCGGGGTACAATGAGCAGTTCTTC.